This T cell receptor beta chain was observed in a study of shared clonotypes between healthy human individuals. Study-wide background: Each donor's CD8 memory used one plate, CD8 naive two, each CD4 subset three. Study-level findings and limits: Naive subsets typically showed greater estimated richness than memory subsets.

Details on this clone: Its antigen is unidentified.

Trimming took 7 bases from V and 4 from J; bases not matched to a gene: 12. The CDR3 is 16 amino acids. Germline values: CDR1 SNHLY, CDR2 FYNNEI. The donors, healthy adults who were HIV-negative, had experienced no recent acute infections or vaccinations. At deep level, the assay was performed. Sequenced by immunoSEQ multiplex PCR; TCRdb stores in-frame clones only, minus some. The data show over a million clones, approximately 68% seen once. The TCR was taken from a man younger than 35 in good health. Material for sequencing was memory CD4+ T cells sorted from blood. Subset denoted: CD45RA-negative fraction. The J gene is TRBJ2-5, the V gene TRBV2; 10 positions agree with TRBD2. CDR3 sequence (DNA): TGTGCCAGCAAGCCTAGCGGGAGTTCACCCCTAGAGACCCAGTACTTC. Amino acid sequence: CASKPSGSSPLETQYF. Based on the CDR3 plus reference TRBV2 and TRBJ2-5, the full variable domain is EPEVTQTPSHQVTQMGQEVILRCVPISNHLYFYWYRQILGQKVEFLVSFYNNEISEKSEIFDDQFSVERPDGSNFTLKIRSTKLEDSAMYFCASKPSGSSPLETQYFGPGTRLLVL.